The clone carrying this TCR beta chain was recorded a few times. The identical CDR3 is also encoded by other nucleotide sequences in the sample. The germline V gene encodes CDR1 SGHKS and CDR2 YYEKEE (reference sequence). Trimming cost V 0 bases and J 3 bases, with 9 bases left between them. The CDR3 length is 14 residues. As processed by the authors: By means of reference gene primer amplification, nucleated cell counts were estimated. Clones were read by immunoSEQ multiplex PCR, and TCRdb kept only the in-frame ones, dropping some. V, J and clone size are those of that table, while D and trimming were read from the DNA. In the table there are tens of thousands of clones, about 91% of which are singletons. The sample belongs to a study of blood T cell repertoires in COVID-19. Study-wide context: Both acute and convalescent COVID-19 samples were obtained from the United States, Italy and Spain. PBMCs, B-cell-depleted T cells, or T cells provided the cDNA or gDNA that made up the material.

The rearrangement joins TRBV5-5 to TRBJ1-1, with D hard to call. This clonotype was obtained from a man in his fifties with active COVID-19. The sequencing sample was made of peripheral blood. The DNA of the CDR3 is TGTGCCAGCAGCTTGGATCCGGGGTACACTGAAGCTTTCTTT. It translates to CASSLDPGYTEAFF.